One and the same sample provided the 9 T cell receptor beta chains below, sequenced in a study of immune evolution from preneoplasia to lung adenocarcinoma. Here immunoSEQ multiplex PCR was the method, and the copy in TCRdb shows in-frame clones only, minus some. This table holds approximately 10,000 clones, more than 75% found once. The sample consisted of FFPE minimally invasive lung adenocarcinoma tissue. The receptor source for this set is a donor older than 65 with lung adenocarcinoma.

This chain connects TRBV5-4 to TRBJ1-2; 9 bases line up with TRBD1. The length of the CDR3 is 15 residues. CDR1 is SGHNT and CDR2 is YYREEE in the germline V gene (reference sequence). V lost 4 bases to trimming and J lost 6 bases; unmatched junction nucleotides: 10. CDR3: CASSPNRGQVDGYTF. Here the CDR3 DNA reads TGTGCCAGCAGCCCAAACAGGGGGCAGGTGGATGGCTACACCTTC.

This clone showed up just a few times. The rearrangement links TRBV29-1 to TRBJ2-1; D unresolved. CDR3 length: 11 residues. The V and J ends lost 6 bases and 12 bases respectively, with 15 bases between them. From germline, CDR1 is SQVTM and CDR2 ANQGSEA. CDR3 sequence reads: CSVDLGSAQFF. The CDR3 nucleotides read TGCAGCGTAGACTTGGGGTCTGCGCAGTTCTTC.

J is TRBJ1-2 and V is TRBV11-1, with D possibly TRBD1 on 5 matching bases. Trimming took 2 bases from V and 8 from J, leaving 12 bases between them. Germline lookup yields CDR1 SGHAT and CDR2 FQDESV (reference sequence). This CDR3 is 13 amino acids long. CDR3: CASSLPQGGGYTF. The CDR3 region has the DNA TGTGCCAGCAGCTTACCCCAGGGAGGGGGCTACACCTTC.

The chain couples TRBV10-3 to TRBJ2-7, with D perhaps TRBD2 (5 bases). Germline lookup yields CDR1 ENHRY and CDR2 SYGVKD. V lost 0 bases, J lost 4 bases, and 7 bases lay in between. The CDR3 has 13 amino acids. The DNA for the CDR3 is TGTGCCATCAGTGAGTCTGTAGCGTACGAGCAGTACTTC. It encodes CAISESVAYEQYF.

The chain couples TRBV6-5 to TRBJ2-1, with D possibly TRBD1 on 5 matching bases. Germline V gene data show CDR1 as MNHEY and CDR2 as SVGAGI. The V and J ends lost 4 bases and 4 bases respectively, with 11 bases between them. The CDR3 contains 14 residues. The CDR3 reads CASSSQTEYNEQFF. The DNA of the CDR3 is TGTGCCAGCAGTTCACAGACAGAATACAATGAGCAGTTCTTC.

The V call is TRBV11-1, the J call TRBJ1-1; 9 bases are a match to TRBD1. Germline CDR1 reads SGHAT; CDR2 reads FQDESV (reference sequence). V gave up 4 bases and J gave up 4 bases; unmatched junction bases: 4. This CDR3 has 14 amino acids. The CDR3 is CASSWDRVATEAFF. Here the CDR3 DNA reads TGTGCCAGCAGCTGGGACAGGGTGGCCACTGAAGCTTTCTTT.

CDR3 sequence reads: CASRTGLTNEKLFF. The CDR3, as DNA: TGTGCCAGCAGAACAGGGCTTACTAATGAAAAACTGTTTTTT. The chain links TRBV28 to TRBJ1-4; D may be TRBD1 (6 bases). V was shortened by 6 bases and J by 2 bases, with 10 bases between the two germline ends. Germline CDR1 is MDHEN and CDR2 is SYDVKM. CDR3 length: 14 residues.

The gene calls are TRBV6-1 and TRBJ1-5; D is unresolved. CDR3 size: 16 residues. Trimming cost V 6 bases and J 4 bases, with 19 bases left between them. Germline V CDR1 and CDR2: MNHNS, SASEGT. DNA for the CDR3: TGTGCCAGCAGCGAACTATTAGGGAACCAAAATCAGCCCCAGCATTTT. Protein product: CASSELLGNQNQPQHF.

The CDR3 is CASSLGMEAHTDTQYF. The CDR3 DNA reads as TGCGCCAGCAGCTTGGGGATGGAGGCGCACACAGATACGCAGTATTTT. V is TRBV5-1 and J is TRBJ2-3; possibly TRBD2 for D (5 bases). The CDR3 sequence is 16 residues long. V was pared by 0 bases and J by 2 bases, with 13 bases between. Germline V CDR1 and CDR2: SGHRS, YFSETQ.